Following are 22 T cell receptor beta chains from one sample sequenced in a study of blood T cell repertoires in COVID-19. TCRdb keeps only in-frame clones here, not all; method: immunoSEQ multiplex PCR. The sample has about 76,000 clones; roughly 85% are singletons. The sample taken for sequencing was peripheral blood. The receptor source for this set is a man between 60 and 75 years old with COVID-19, enrolled during active disease.

The V call is TRBV2, the J call TRBJ1-3; tentatively, D is TRBD1 (6 bases). Germline CDR1 reads SNHLY; CDR2 reads FYNNEI. Trimming stripped 7 bases from V and 4 bases from J, with 11 bases between. The CDR3 runs to 13 residues. CDR3 protein: CASNDRPGNTIYF. DNA of the CDR3: TGTGCCAGCAATGACAGGCCGGGAAACACCATATATTTT.

The chain employs TRBV5-6 and TRBJ2-5; D may be TRBD2 (6 bases). The CDR3 is 14 amino acids. Trimming took off 1 base at V and 2 bases at J, with 9 bases between the two ends. Germline-derived CDR1 and CDR2 are SGHDT and YYEEEE. CDR3 loop: CASSLRDWQETQYF. CDR3 nucleotides: TGTGCCAGCAGCTTGCGGGACTGGCAAGAGACCCAGTACTTC.

In regard to this clone: At one of its ends the junction is not consistent with the germline gene, which may arise from a read error. The chain links TRBV28 to TRBJ1-5, with 12 positions matching TRBD1. This CDR3 comprises 15 residues. CDR1 and CDR2 (germline): MDHEN, SYDVKM. This CDR3 is CASSLSSGGQGASLF. CDR3 nucleotide sequence: TGTGCCAGCAGTTTATCATCGGGGGGACAGGGGGCCTCCTTATTT.

The chain combines TRBV6-1 with TRBJ1-2; TRBD1 matches 12 bases. V lost 2 bases and J lost 9; bases outside the gene matches: 7. CDR3 length equals 15 residues. Germline V gene lookup returns CDR1 MNHNS and CDR2 SASEGT. This CDR3 reads CASSEIVGTGGRYTF. CDR3 in DNA: TGTGCCAGCAGTGAAATTGTAGGGACAGGGGGCCGCTACACCTTC.

The genes are TRBV29-1 and TRBJ1-1, with TRBD1 matching over 7 bases. With V trimmed by 6 bases and J by 11 bases, 9 bases remained unmatched. Germline V gene data show CDR1 as SQVTM and CDR2 as ANQGSEA. The CDR3 runs to 11 residues. The CDR3: CSVQGSVVAFF. In nucleotides, the CDR3 is TGCAGCGTACAGGGGAGTGTCGTCGCTTTCTTT.

The rearrangement uses TRBV18 and TRBJ2-2, with 7 bases that match TRBD1. Germline V CDR1 and CDR2: KGHSH, LQKENI. This CDR3 comprises 19 residues. Trimming cost V 3 bases and J 2 bases; bases outside gene matches: 15. The DNA of the CDR3 is TGTGCCAGCTCACCGGTTCCTCTCCTCGGGACAGCAAACACCGGGGAGCTGTTTTTT. Protein product: CASSPVPLLGTANTGELFF.

The chain carries TRBV7-9 and TRBJ2-1, with 7 bases lining up with TRBD1. The germline gives CDR1 SEHNR, CDR2 FQNEAQ (reference sequence). This CDR3 region has 16 residues. The J segment lost 0 bases and the V segment lost 5 bases, leaving 7 bases of the junction unmatched. CDR3 region: CASSPSQGSSYNEQFF. As DNA, the CDR3 is TGTGCCAGCAGCCCATCACAGGGGAGCTCCTACAATGAGCAGTTCTTC.

A single count supports this clone. The chain has TRBV11-2 and TRBJ2-3; no definite D call. The CDR3 is made up of 16 amino acids. V was pared by 1 base and J by 5 bases, with 16 bases between. Per the germline V gene, CDR1 is SGHAT and CDR2 is FQNNGV. The CDR3 here is CASSLGDQPGRDTQYF. The CDR3 region has the DNA TGTGCCAGCAGCTTAGGAGATCAGCCAGGCAGAGATACGCAGTATTTT.

This rearrangement joins TRBV10-3 to TRBJ2-1; the match to TRBD1 covers 8 bases. This CDR3 is built from 13 residues. From germline, CDR1 is ENHRY and CDR2 SYGVKD. The V segment lost 9 bases and the J segment 8 bases; nucleotides outside the gene matches: 9. This CDR3 reads CAISDRALDEQFF. The DNA for the CDR3 is TGTGCCATTTCGGACAGGGCGTTGGATGAGCAGTTCTTC.

This chain links TRBV7-2 with TRBJ2-7; possibly TRBD1 for D (6 bases). V was clipped by 1 base and J by 1 base, with 8 bases between them. CDR1 is SGHTA, CDR2 FQGNSA, per germline. The CDR3 sequence is 14 residues long. In DNA form, the CDR3 reads TGTGCCAGCAGCTTAGGACAGGTATCCTACGAGCAGTACTTC. Translating it yields CASSLGQVSYEQYF. The entire variable domain, with the rest obtained from reference TRBV7-2 and TRBJ2-7, is as follows: GAGVSQSPSNKVTEKGKDVELRCDPISGHTALYWYRQSLGQGLEFLIYFQGNSAPDKSGLPSDRFSAERTGGSVSTLTIQRTQQEDSAVYLCASSLGQVSYEQYFGPGTRLTVT.

The DNA for the CDR3 is TGTGCCCGATCACCGGGACAGGGAATCACTGAAGCTTTCTTT. Its translation: CARSPGQGITEAFF. The J gene is TRBJ1-1, the V gene TRBV30; TRBD1 matches 9 bases. The germline V gene encodes CDR1 GTSNPN and CDR2 SVGIG (reference sequence). The junction had 11 bases not matched to a gene; V was cut back by 8 bases and J by 4 bases. The CDR3 is 14 amino acids.

The chain is built from TRBV7-3 and TRBJ2-1; the match to TRBD1 covers 8 bases. V was pared by 5 bases and J by 6 bases, with 3 bases of the junction left unmatched. Per germline, CDR1 SGHTA and CDR2 FQGTGA. CDR3 length equals 13 residues. The DNA for the CDR3 is TGTGCCAGCAGCCAACAGGGGGGCAATGAGCAGTTCTTC. Protein sequence: CASSQQGGNEQFF. The full variable domain, with the rest looked up from reference TRBV7-3 and TRBJ2-1, is GAGVSQTPSNKVTEKGKYVELRCDPISGHTALYWYRQSLGQGPEFLIYFQGTGAADDSGLPNDRFFAVRPEGSVSTLKIQRTERGDSAVYLCASSQQGGNEQFFGPGTRLTVL.

This chain uses TRBV28 with TRBJ2-3; maybe TRBD2 (6 bases). Germline V CDR1 and CDR2: MDHEN, SYDVKM. Trimming removed 3 bases from V and 2 bases from J, with 12 bases in between. This CDR3 contains 15 residues. The CDR3 protein is CASSFAGLNTDTQYF. The CDR3 region has the DNA TGTGCCAGCAGTTTTGCGGGGCTTAACACAGATACGCAGTATTTT.

The rearrangement uses TRBV6-5 and TRBJ1-3; TRBD1 might be the D (6 bases). The CDR3 covers 14 residues. CDR1 is MNHEY and CDR2 is SVGAGI in the germline V gene. V was cut by 7 bases and J by 6 bases, with 16 bases left in between. CDR3 amino acids: CASIQTGILNTIYF. CDR3 DNA sequence: TGTGCCAGCATTCAAACAGGGATCCTAAACACCATATATTTT.

V is TRBV5-1 and J is TRBJ1-4; perhaps TRBD1 as D (5 bases). There are 14 residues in the CDR3. The germline V gene encodes CDR1 SGHRS and CDR2 YFSETQ. The ends were cut back, 3 bases at V and 2 bases at J, with 8 bases in the middle. The CDR3 DNA sequence: TGCGCCAGCAGCTCGGGACTGACTAATGAAAAACTGTTTTTT. Amino acids: CASSSGLTNEKLFF.

The V call is TRBV5-1, the J call TRBJ2-2, with 9 bases fitting TRBD1. Unmatched junction bases numbered 6, after V lost 4 bases and J lost 5 bases. Germline loops: CDR1 SGHRS, CDR2 YFSETQ. This CDR3 is built from 15 residues. The CDR3: CASSPDRGLTGELFF. In DNA form, the CDR3 reads TGCGCCAGCAGCCCGGACAGGGGTTTGACCGGGGAGCTGTTTTTT.

Only one count was recorded for this clone. The V call is TRBV5-4, the J call TRBJ1-1, with TRBD1 identical over 11 bases. V shed 4 bases and J 3 bases; nucleotides not matched to a gene: 8. Per germline, CDR1 SGHNT and CDR2 YYREEE (reference sequence). The CDR3 has 16 amino acids. CDR3: CASSPSPDRGHTEAFF. The CDR3 nucleotides read TGTGCCAGCAGCCCCTCCCCGGACAGGGGGCACACTGAAGCTTTCTTT.

This clone was detected once. The chain carries TRBV28 and TRBJ1-4; D may be TRBD1 (6 bases). CDR1 is MDHEN, CDR2 SYDVKM, per germline. The germline V and J ends were trimmed by 6 bases and 8 bases, with 19 bases remaining between them. CDR3 length: 15 amino acids. The CDR3 region is CASSEQGVGSEKLFF. The DNA for the CDR3 is TGTGCCAGCAGCGAACAGGGAGTGGGTTCCGAAAAACTGTTTTTT.

This clone was observed a handful of times. The chain links TRBV5-1 to TRBJ2-3, with D uncertain. CDR1 and CDR2 from the germline V gene are SGHRS and YFSETQ. This CDR3 is built from 13 residues. Deletions cut 0 bases from V and 4 bases from J, with 6 bases between. Written as DNA, the CDR3 is TGCGCCAGCAGCTTGGACATTTCAGATACGCAGTATTTT. Protein: CASSLDISDTQYF.

The V call is TRBV30, the J call TRBJ1-1, with 9 bases fitting TRBD1. This CDR3 spans 17 amino acids. Trimming at V came to 4 bases and at J to 3 bases, leaving 15 bases not matched to a gene. The germline gives CDR1 GTSNPN, CDR2 SVGIG (reference sequence). The CDR3 DNA follows: TGTGCCTGGACGAGGTCCGGGACAGGGACATCGGACACTGAAGCTTTCTTT. This encodes CAWTRSGTGTSDTEAFF.

V and J are TRBV5-4 and TRBJ2-1; 11 bases line up with TRBD1. The CDR3 spans 14 residues. The V segment lost 4 bases and the J segment 7 bases; nucleotides outside the gene matches: 4. The germline V gene has CDR1 SGHNT and CDR2 YYREEE (reference sequence). In DNA form, the CDR3 reads TGTGCCAGCAGCAGCGGACAGGGGGCGAATGAGCAGTTCTTC. It is translated as CASSSGQGANEQFF.

The V and J genes are TRBV18 and TRBJ2-3; TRBD1 matches at 9 bases. The germline V gene encodes CDR1 KGHSH and CDR2 LQKENI. The CDR3 spans 16 residues. Trimming took 6 bases from V and 1 from J; bases not matched to a gene: 8. The chain's CDR3 is CASSPGQGEGTDTQYF. CDR3 in DNA: TGTGCCAGCTCTCCGGGACAGGGCGAGGGCACAGATACGCAGTATTTT.